Sequencing of this TCR beta chain was carried out in a study of identical twins. Whole-study findings and limits: Out-of-frame TCR alpha sharing in monozygotic twins exceeded recombination model predictions. Within beta out-of-frame sequences, the excess sharing observed between twins was weaker.

TCRdb reanalysed the 5' RACE reads using MiXCR and keeps one entry per CDR3 protein. The sample carries 450,000 or so distinct CDR3 sequences, approximately 15% recorded once. From germline, CDR1 is LGHDT and CDR2 YNNKEL (reference sequence). The V and J ends lost 4 bases and 5 bases, in that order; junction bases with no gene match: 4. The CDR3 has 15 residues. Comment on this clonotype: Its specificity is not known.

These data also formed part of another study, on yellow fever vaccine responses in identical twins.

The clonotype originates from a woman between 18 and 29 years old in good health. The rearrangement uses TRBV3-1 and TRBJ2-3; 12 bases are a match to TRBD2. Specimen: CD4+ T cells sorted from blood. CDR3: CASSRKTSGGDTQYF. In nucleotides, the CDR3 is TGTGCCAGCAGCCGAAAGACTAGCGGGGGAGATACGCAGTATTTT.